Listed below are T cell receptor beta chains from one sample, sequenced in a study of long-term antiretroviral therapy in people with HIV. Clones were read by immunoSEQ multiplex PCR, and TCRdb kept only the in-frame ones, dropping some. The table includes several thousand clones, 65% to 85% detected once. Sequences were derived from unsorted PBMCs, sampled around 2.6 years before starting antiretroviral therapy. The receptors stem from a man aged 35-49 years with HIV. Each CDR3 is given with its conserved first and last residue. D genes are given only for firm matches. The listing skips clone size in some rows; elsewhere it reads once, few, many or a size class.

clone_size	d_call	cdr3_length	v_call	j_call	cdr3_aa	cdr3_nt
NA	TRBD1	19	TRBV4-3	TRBJ1-6	CASSHAGTGYNYADSPLHF	TGCGCCAGCAGCCACGCCGGGACAGGATACAATTATGCTGATTCACCCCTCCACTTT
NA	NA	14	TRBV5-1	TRBJ1-1	CASSSSGMNTEAFF	TGCGCCAGCAGCTCATCAGGGATGAACACTGAAGCTTTCTTT
once	NA	13	TRBV5-5	TRBJ1-2	CASSLVGLYGYTF	TGTGCCAGCAGCTTGGTGGGATTGTATGGCTACACCTTC
NA	NA	14	TRBV12-5	TRBJ2-2	CASARPGDDGELFF	TGTGCTAGTGCTCGACCTGGGGACGACGGGGAGCTGTTTTTT
NA	TRBD1	15	TRBV7-2	TRBJ1-6	CASRARTGVNSPLHF	TGTGCCAGCAGAGCCCGGACAGGGGTTAATTCACCCCTCCACTTT
once	NA	12	TRBV7-8	TRBJ2-3	CASSLDSDTQYF	TGTGCCAGCAGCTTAGATTCAGATACGCAGTATTTT
NA	NA	12	TRBV27	TRBJ2-2	CASSFSAGELFF	TGTGCCAGCAGTTTTAGTGCCGGGGAGCTGTTTTTT
medium-sized	TRBD2	17	TRBV2	TRBJ2-3	CASRTSGGARSSDTQYF	TGTGCCAGCAGGACTAGCGGGGGGGCCCGGTCCTCAGATACGCAGTATTTT
NA	NA	16	TRBV15	TRBJ2-7	CATRNRAKTLSYEQYF	TGTGCCACCAGGAACAGGGCCAAAACCCTCTCCTACGAGCAGTACTTC
once	TRBD2	15	TRBV19	TRBJ2-2	CASRFGGGGAGELFF	TGTGCCAGTAGGTTCGGGGGGGGTGGCGCCGGGGAGCTGTTTTTT
NA	NA	14	TRBV5-6	TRBJ2-1	CASSWPRGGNEQFF	TGTGCCAGCAGCTGGCCCAGGGGGGGCAATGAGCAGTTCTTC
NA	TRBD1	14	TRBV6-5	TRBJ2-7	CASSTTGVQHEQYF	TGTGCCAGCAGTACTACAGGGGTTCAACACGAGCAGTACTTC
NA	TRBD1	11	TRBV25-1	TRBJ2-7	CASSEDRHPYF	TGTGCCAGCAGTGAGGACAGGCATCCGTACTTC
NA	TRBD2	16	TRBV6-1	TRBJ2-7	CASSERGRTSVLEQYF	TGTGCCAGCAGTGAACGTGGGCGGACTAGCGTCCTCGAGCAGTACTTC
NA	NA	14	TRBV4-3	TRBJ1-2	CASSQEITVYGYTF	TGCGCCAGCAGCCAAGAAATCACAGTCTATGGCTACACCTTC
NA	TRBD1	14	TRBV6-5	TRBJ1-6	CASRGQGNNSPLHF	TGTGCCAGCCGGGGACAGGGGAATAATTCACCCCTCCACTTT
NA	NA	13	TRBV7-2	TRBJ1-2	CASSLRNRRGYTF	TGTGCCAGCAGCTTGCGTAACCGACGGGGCTACACCTTC
NA	NA	13	TRBV4-3	TRBJ1-1	CASSPGTNTEAFF	TGCGCCAGCAGCCCAGGGACGAACACTGAAGCTTTCTTT
NA	NA	17	TRBV5-1	TRBJ1-3	CASSGRSGSSPGNTIYF	TGCGCCAGCTCGGGTCGCTCAGGGTCGAGCCCTGGAAACACCATATATTTT
once	TRBD1	14	TRBV27	TRBJ1-2	CASSFGTGIYGYTF	TGTGCCAGCAGTTTCGGGACAGGGATCTATGGCTACACCTTC
NA	TRBD2	15	TRBV6-1	TRBJ2-7	CASSEAWGLVYEQYF	TGTGCCAGCAGTGAAGCATGGGGACTAGTCTACGAGCAGTACTTC
large	TRBD1	14	TRBV2	TRBJ1-3	CASSGQVGINTIYF	TGTGCCAGCAGCGGACAGGTTGGAATAAACACCATATATTTT
NA	NA	15	TRBV15	TRBJ1-4	CATSRDTGSGEKLFF	TGTGCCACCAGCAGAGATACCGGGTCGGGTGAAAAACTGTTTTTT
once	TRBD1	20	TRBV28	TRBJ1-3	CASSLSPGQANRWSGNTIYF	TGTGCCAGCAGTTTAAGCCCCGGACAGGCCAATAGGTGGTCGGGAAACACCATATATTTT
NA	NA	16	TRBV30	TRBJ2-3	CAWSVPGTNLVDTQYF	TGTGCCTGGAGTGTACCGGGCACCAACTTGGTGGATACGCAGTATTTT
NA	NA	19	TRBV5-1	TRBJ2-2	CASSLVMYGGTRNTGELFF	TGCGCCAGCAGCTTGGTGATGTATGGCGGGACAAGGAACACCGGGGAGCTGTTTTTT
NA	TRBD1	14	TRBV6-5	TRBJ1-4	CASRLGQGREKLFF	TGTGCCAGCAGACTGGGACAGGGAAGAGAAAAACTGTTTTTT
few	NA	14	TRBV28	TRBJ2-7	CASSFSTFPYEQYF	TGTGCCAGCAGTTTCTCAACATTTCCCTACGAGCAGTACTTC
NA	TRBD2	13	TRBV5-4	TRBJ2-1	CASKGGGDNEQFF	TGTGCCAGCAAGGGCGGGGGGGACAATGAGCAGTTCTTC
few	TRBD1	12	TRBV28	TRBJ1-2	CAVGTGAYGYTF	TGTGCCGTAGGGACAGGGGCCTATGGCTACACCTTC
NA	TRBD1	14	TRBV19	TRBJ1-5	CASSRDRGYQPQHF	TGTGCCAGTAGTAGGGACAGGGGGTATCAGCCCCAGCATTTT
NA	NA	14	TRBV19	TRBJ2-7	CASTQGGGKAEQYF	TGTGCCAGTACTCAGGGCGGAGGGAAGGCCGAGCAGTACTTC
NA	NA	13	TRBV19	TRBJ2-7	CASSPPGPYEQYF	TGTGCCAGTAGTCCCCCAGGTCCCTACGAGCAGTACTTC
NA	NA	13	TRBV27	TRBJ1-1	CASLQSLNTEAFF	TGTGCCAGTCTACAAAGCCTCAACACTGAAGCTTTCTTT
NA	NA	14	TRBV7-9	TRBJ2-3	CASRRDLYTDTQYF	TGTGCCAGTCGCCGGGACTTATACACAGATACGCAGTATTTT
NA	NA	13	TRBV28	TRBJ2-7	CASSFQSSYEQYF	TGTGCCAGCAGTTTCCAGAGCTCCTACGAGCAGTACTTC
NA	TRBD1	16	TRBV5-1	TRBJ1-1	CASSSGLTGTGTEAFF	TGCGCCAGCAGCTCCGGTTTGACAGGGACGGGCACTGAAGCTTTCTTT
NA	NA	14	TRBV2	TRBJ1-5	CASSEARSNQPQHF	TGTGCCAGCAGTGAAGCGAGGAGCAATCAGCCCCAGCATTTT
NA	NA	14	TRBV27	TRBJ2-4	CASSAIGGADIQYF	TGTGCCAGCAGTGCTATAGGGGGGGCGGACATTCAGTACTTC
NA	TRBD2	16	TRBV27	TRBJ2-3	CASSLSGTRGTDTQYF	TGTGCCAGCAGTTTATCGGGGACTAGGGGCACAGATACGCAGTATTTT
NA	TRBD1	13	TRBV10-3	TRBJ1-2	CAISRTGKGGYTF	TGTGCCATCAGTCGGACAGGGAAGGGTGGCTACACCTTC
NA	NA	12	TRBV2	TRBJ2-7	CASSEPTYEQYF	TGTGCCAGCAGTGAACCGACCTACGAGCAGTACTTC